This TCR beta chain is from a study of blood T cell repertoires in COVID-19 (dated by TCRdb to between 2020 and 2021). Broadly, across the study: Samples covering the acute and convalescent phases of COVID-19 were provided by collaborators in the United States, Italy and Spain. The prospective study material was composed of cDNA or gDNA derived from T cells, B-cell-depleted T cells, or PBMCs. Deeply sampled blood TCRbeta repertoires from subjects exposed to, actively infected with, or recovered from COVID-19 were included in the dataset. The repertoires were made available in a free public database intended to serve as a resource for research on the immune response to SARS-CoV-2. The samples were drawn from the first 160 participants of the ongoing ImmuneRACE study and from 1,254 subjects provided by 6 global collaborators. Nearly every sample came with metadata listing a de-identified subject ID, COVID-19 status, age in years and sex. HLA class I and class II types, where available, came from metadata supplied by the sample provider rather than from assay-based typing.

Samples from volunteer blood donors who had recovered from COVID-19 were contributed by a second Seattle source. Each collaborating institution followed its own protocols to collect whole blood in K2EDTA tubes. Collaborator samples were shipped for TCRbeta analysis as frozen whole blood, isolated PBMCs, or DNA extracted from either sample type. The germline V gene supplies CDR1 SGHAT and CDR2 FQNNGV. V ends up 5 bases short and J 5 bases short, with an unmatched junction base count of 4. The CDR3 spans 16 residues, from the cysteine through the phenylalanine. Only the CDR3 DNA stays, 48 bases, in frame from base 1. Overall study outcomes, separate from this receptor: The amount of clinical and demographic metadata varied by source and participant and was provided uncurated.

The immunoSEQ Assay, a bias-controlled multiplex PCR, was used to amplify TCRbeta CDR3 regions from genomic DNA. The authors' analysis ran thus. The number of nucleated cells in each sample was estimated from the amplification of reference gene primers within the assay. To quantify the absolute abundance of each unique TCRbeta CDR3 rearrangement, sequence reads were collapsed and filtered. For each sample, productive Simpson clonality was calculated by taking the square root of Simpson's diversity index across productive rearrangements. Here the immuneACCESS table is served through TCRdb, limited to in-frame sequences with V and J called. Missing clones are a known gap in these copies; in checked studies unresolved V genes cover under half, and the rest lacks a known reason. Clone size and V and J calls were adopted from that table, with D and trimming inferred from the DNA. In all, the sample holds about 170,000 clones, and 88% of those were seen once. The biggest ten clones account for 2% to 2.5% of the sample.

Worth noting for this clone: This receptor's antigen is unknown. Base qualities are missing; no much larger clone stands one base away.

The receptor was isolated from a man aged 50 to 60 who had recovered from COVID-19. The rearranged segments are TRBV11-2 and TRBJ2-1; TRBD2 aligns with 15 central bases. Specimen: peripheral blood. The CDR3 amino acid sequence is: CASSLGLAGGHNEQFF. The nucleotide sequence is TGTGCCAGCAGCCTGGGACTAGCGGGAGGCCACAATGAGCAGTTCTTC.